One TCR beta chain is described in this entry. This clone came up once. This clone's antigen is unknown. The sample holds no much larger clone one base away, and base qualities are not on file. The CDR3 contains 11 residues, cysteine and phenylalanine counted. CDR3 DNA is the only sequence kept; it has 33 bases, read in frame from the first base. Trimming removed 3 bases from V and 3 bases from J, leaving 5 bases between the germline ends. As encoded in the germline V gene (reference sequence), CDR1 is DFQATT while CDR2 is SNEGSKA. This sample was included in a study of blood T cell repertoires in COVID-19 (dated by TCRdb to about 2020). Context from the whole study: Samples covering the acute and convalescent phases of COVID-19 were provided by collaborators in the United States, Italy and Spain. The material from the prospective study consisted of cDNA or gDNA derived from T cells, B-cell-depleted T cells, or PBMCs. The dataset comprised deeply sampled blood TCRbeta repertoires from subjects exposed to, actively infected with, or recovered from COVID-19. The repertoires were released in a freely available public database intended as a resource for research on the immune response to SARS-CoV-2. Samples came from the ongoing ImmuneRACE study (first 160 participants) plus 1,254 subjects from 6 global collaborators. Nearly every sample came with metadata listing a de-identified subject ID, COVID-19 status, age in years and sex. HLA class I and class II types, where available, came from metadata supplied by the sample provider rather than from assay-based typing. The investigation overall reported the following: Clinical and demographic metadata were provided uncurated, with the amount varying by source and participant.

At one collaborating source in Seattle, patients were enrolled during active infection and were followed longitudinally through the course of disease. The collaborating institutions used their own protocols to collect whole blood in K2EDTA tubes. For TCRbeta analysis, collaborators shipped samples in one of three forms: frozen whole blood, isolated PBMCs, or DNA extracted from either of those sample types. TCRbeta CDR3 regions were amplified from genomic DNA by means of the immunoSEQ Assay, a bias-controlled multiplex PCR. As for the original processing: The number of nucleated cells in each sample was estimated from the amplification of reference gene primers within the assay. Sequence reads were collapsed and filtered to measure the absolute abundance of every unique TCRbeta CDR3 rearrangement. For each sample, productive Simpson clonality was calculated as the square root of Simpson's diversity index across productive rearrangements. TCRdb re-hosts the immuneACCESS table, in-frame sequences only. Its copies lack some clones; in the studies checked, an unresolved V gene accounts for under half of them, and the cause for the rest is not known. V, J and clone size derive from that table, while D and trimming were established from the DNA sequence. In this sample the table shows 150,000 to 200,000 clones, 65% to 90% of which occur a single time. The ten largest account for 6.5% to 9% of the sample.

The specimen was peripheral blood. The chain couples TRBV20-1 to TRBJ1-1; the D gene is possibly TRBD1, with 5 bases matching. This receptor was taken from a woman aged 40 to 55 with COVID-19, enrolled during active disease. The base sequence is TGCAGTGCTAGGGGGCACACTGAAGCTTTCTTT. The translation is CSARGHTEAFF.